The 27 T cell receptor beta chains in this list originate from one sample, sequenced in a study of regulatory T cells in long-lasting Graves disease. Time point in this sample: persistent/refractory GD, antithyroid drugs over 5 years with positive TRAb. RNA extracted from PBMCs served as the sequencing template. Construction of the TCR beta libraries employed iRepertoire HTBI primers in conjunction with Arm-PCR of CDR3 regions. Via MiXCR, TCRdb re-called the multiplex PCR reads, giving one row per CDR3 protein. Of roughly 300,000 distinct CDR3 sequences in the sample, around a fifth were seen once. Material: peripheral blood mononuclear cells (PBMCs), obtained when the disease was refractory, from a patient treated with antithyroid drugs. The source of these receptors is a female donor with Graves disease.

The chain carries TRBV6-1 and TRBJ2-5, with TRBD2 matching over 7 bases. The J segment lost 4 bases and the V segment lost 11 bases, leaving 10 bases of the junction unmatched. In germline, CDR1 is MNHNS, CDR2 SASEGT. The CDR3 covers 13 residues. CDR3 sequence reads: CAAQWGGGETQYF. The CDR3 coding sequence is TGTGCCGCCCAATGGGGGGGAGGAGAGACCCAGTACTTC.

This clonotype was seen at least ten times. The CDR3 DNA reads as TGTGCCAGCAGCGCCCCAGGAGGGCACGAGCAGTACTTC. Protein sequence: CASSAPGGHEQYF. This chain links TRBV28 with TRBJ2-7; a weak D match, TRBD2 (6 bases). The V gene's germline CDR1 is MDHEN and CDR2 SYDVKM. The CDR3 consists of 13 residues. V lost 6 bases and J 5 bases, leaving 14 bases between the germline ends.

CDR3 region: CASSPGDRRYEQYF. The DNA for the CDR3 is TGTGCCAGCAGCCCTGGGGACAGACGGTACGAGCAGTACTTC. This chain links TRBV13 with TRBJ2-7, with TRBD1 matching over 7 bases. In germline, CDR1 is PRHDT, CDR2 FYEKMQ (reference sequence). Trimming cost V 5 bases and J 4 bases; bases outside gene matches: 8. The length of the CDR3 is 14 residues.

Ten or more counts support this clonotype. The rearrangement joins TRBV20-1 to TRBJ2-1; 13 positions agree with TRBD2. V was pared by 6 bases and J by 2 bases, with 13 bases of the junction left unmatched. Germline V gene lookup returns CDR1 DFQATT and CDR2 SNEGSKA (reference sequence). This CDR3 has 18 amino acids. For the CDR3, the DNA is TGCAGTGCCGCTGGACAGGGACTAGCGGGACACCCCTACAATGAGCAGTTCTTC. The encoded protein is CSAAGQGLAGHPYNEQFF.

This clonotype was seen more than once but under ten times. This chain links TRBV28 with TRBJ2-2, with 7 bases identical to TRBD1. The germline gives CDR1 MDHEN, CDR2 SYDVKM. J lost 0 bases, V lost 1 base, and 2 bases had no gene match. The CDR3 has 16 amino acids. The CDR3 sequence is CASSLFGTANTGELFF. The DNA for the CDR3 is TGTGCCAGCAGTTTATTCGGGACAGCGAACACCGGGGAGCTGTTTTTT.

This clonotype occurred a few times. V usage is TRBV5-1 and J usage is TRBJ2-3; D is unresolved. Trimming left V 3 bases short and J 2 bases short, with 10 bases between. Looked up from germline, CDR1 is SGHRS and CDR2 is YFSETQ. CDR3 length: 14 amino acids. CDR3 amino acids: CASSSLLPTDTQYF. DNA of the CDR3: TGCGCCAGCAGCTCTCTATTACCCACAGATACGCAGTATTTT.

This chain uses TRBV28 with TRBJ2-3, with D perhaps matching TRBD1 (6 bases). The CDR3 is made up of 15 amino acids. V was trimmed by 3 bases and J by 2 bases, leaving 12 bases between them. Germline loops: CDR1 MDHEN, CDR2 SYDVKM. This chain's CDR3 is CASSFLTGITDTQYF. CDR3 bases: TGTGCCAGCAGTTTTCTTACAGGGATCACAGATACGCAGTATTTT.

This clonotype was seen ten or more times. As DNA, the CDR3 is TGTGCCAGCAGTGAAAGGCGCCACGTGGGGCAGCCCCAGCATTTT. Translating gives CASSERRHVGQPQHF. The gene calls are TRBV6-1 and TRBJ1-5; D call uncertain. The CDR3 covers 15 residues. The germline V gene has CDR1 MNHNS and CDR2 SASEGT. Trimming shortened V by 2 bases and J by 7 bases, and 15 bases separated the two germline ends.

The CDR3 DNA reads TGTGCCAGCAGTTACTCGGCTGAAAAACTGTTTTTT. Protein sequence: CASSYSAEKLFF. This chain joins TRBV6-5 and TRBJ1-4, with D hard to call. This CDR3 has 12 residues. The V and J ends lost 0 bases and 7 bases respectively, with 3 bases between them. Germline assignment: CDR1 MNHEY and CDR2 SVGAGI.

This clonotype was counted between two and nine times. This chain links TRBV27 with TRBJ2-7, with 8 bases fitting TRBD1. V was pared by 5 bases and J by 5 bases, with 20 bases of the junction left unmatched. In germline, CDR1 is MNHEY, CDR2 SMNVEV (reference sequence). The CDR3 runs to 18 residues. CDR3 bases: TGTGCCAGCAGTGCCATACCGGGACAGGACGGATGGGGACACGAGCAGTACTTC. Its protein product is CASSAIPGQDGWGHEQYF.

For this clonotype: Because the CDR3's place on the DNA is in doubt, the DNA is left out and the CDR3 is given as listed by TCRdb. The gene calls are TRBV7-9 and TRBJ2-7; TRBD1 is the table's D call and was not checked against the DNA. 15 amino acids form the CDR3, both terminal residues included. Germline lookup yields CDR1 SEHNR and CDR2 FQNEAQ (reference sequence). The CDR3 region is CASSFGPGSSYEQYF.

This sequence joins TRBV19 and TRBJ2-7; no reliable D call. This CDR3 spans 15 amino acids. V was clipped by 6 bases and J by 6 bases, with 21 bases between them. Germline values: CDR1 LNHDA, CDR2 SQIVND (reference sequence). Here the CDR3 DNA reads TGTGCCAGTAGCTTCCCGGCCCGGCTTGGGTGCGAGCAGTACTTC. It yields the protein CASSFPARLGCEQYF.

The chain joins TRBV7-9 to TRBJ2-7; 7 bases fit TRBD1. J gave up 6 bases and V 5 bases, and 7 bases lay outside the gene matches. The CDR3 runs 13 residues. CDR1 is SEHNR and CDR2 is FQNEAQ in the germline V gene (reference sequence). For the CDR3, the DNA is TGTGCCAGCAGCCTCGCGGCAGGGGGCGAGCAGTACTTC. It specifies CASSLAAGGEQYF. The full variable domain, its missing parts supplied by reference TRBV7-9 and TRBJ2-7, is DTGVSQNPRHKITKRGQNVTFRCDPISEHNRLYWYRQTLGQGPEFLTYFQNEAQLEKSRLLSDRFSAERPKGSFSTLEIQRTEQGDSAMYLCASSLAAGGEQYFGPGTRLTVT.

This clonotype appeared a few times. The rearrangement links TRBV4-3 to TRBJ1-4; D ambiguous. V was shortened by 2 bases and J by 0 bases, with 4 bases between the two germline ends. Germline V lookup: CDR1 LGHNA, CDR2 YSLEER. The CDR3 covers 14 residues. CDR3 sequence reads: CASSQSATNEKLFF. CDR3 DNA: TGCGCCAGCAGCCAATCAGCAACTAATGAAAAACTGTTTTTT.

The J gene is TRBJ2-7, the V gene TRBV19, with D unclear. V was pared by 4 bases and J by 6 bases, with 13 bases between. Germline values: CDR1 LNHDA, CDR2 SQIVND (reference sequence). This CDR3 region has 13 residues. CDR3 sequence: CASSTANYGEQYF. The CDR3 DNA reads TGTGCCAGTAGTACAGCGAACTACGGCGAGCAGTACTTC.

The chain combines TRBV19 with TRBJ2-2; TRBD2 matches at 11 bases. V lost 6 bases, J lost 4 bases, and 1 base stayed unmatched. The CDR3 covers 14 residues. The germline gives CDR1 LNHDA, CDR2 SQIVND (reference sequence). The CDR3: CASRLAGGTGELFF. CDR3 in DNA: TGTGCCAGTAGGCTAGCGGGAGGCACCGGGGAGCTGTTTTTT.

This clonotype was seen repeatedly, ten times or more. The J gene is TRBJ1-6, the V gene TRBV28, with TRBD1 as a possible D gene (6 bases). V was pared by 3 bases and J by 7 bases, with 10 bases between. The germline V gene encodes CDR1 MDHEN and CDR2 SYDVKM. The CDR3 runs to 14 residues. Written as DNA, the CDR3 is TGTGCCAGCAGTTTCAGGGGACTGAATTCACCCCTCCACTTT. This gives the protein CASSFRGLNSPLHF.

This clonotype was found many times. The rearrangement links TRBV12-3 or TRBV12-4 to TRBJ2-5; 8 nucleotides align to TRBD2. The CDR3 runs 17 residues. Losses at the gene ends were 6 bases for V and 5 bases for J; bases not matched to a gene: 17. The CDR3 nucleotides are TGTGCCAGCAGCCCTGGAATAACAGCGGGGGATTTCGAGACCCAGTACTTC. It yields the protein CASSPGITAGDFETQYF.

This clonotype showed up just once. The chain combines TRBV30 with TRBJ2-4; TRBD1 matches at 10 bases. The CDR3 totals 17 residues. The germline gives CDR1 GTSNPN, CDR2 SVGIG (reference sequence). Losses at the gene ends were 3 bases for V and 6 bases for J; bases not matched to a gene: 14. CDR3 residues: CAWRPGTGAPSRNIQYF. CDR3 DNA: TGTGCCTGGAGGCCCGGGACAGGGGCCCCAAGCAGAAACATTCAGTACTTC.

On this clonotype itself: A read error may produce the germline difference seen at one junction end. The rearrangement joins TRBV10-3 to TRBJ2-3, with 7 bases lining up with TRBD1. The CDR3 covers 18 residues. CDR1 and CDR2 from the germline V gene are ENHRY and SYGVKD. The DNA for the CDR3 is TGTACCATCAGTGAGTCGAACCGACAGGGAGTAGCCACAGATACGCAGTATTTT. Protein: CTISESNRQGVATDTQYF.

This clonotype was found many times. This sequence joins TRBV20-1 and TRBJ2-4, with D possibly being TRBD1 or TRBD2 (5 bases each). V lost 3 bases and J lost 6, with 18 bases in between. The CDR3 covers 15 residues. Germline CDR1 reads DFQATT; CDR2 reads SNEGSKA (reference sequence). CDR3 nucleotides: TGCAGTGCTAGGGGGGTCCGGGGAGAGGGAAACATTCAGTACTTC. This codes for CSARGVRGEGNIQYF.

This clonotype was found many times. The chain is built from TRBV12-3 or TRBV12-4 and TRBJ2-5; either TRBD1 or TRBD2 may fit D (5 bases each). V lost 5 bases, J lost 3 bases, and 13 bases lay in between. This CDR3 contains 14 residues. The CDR3 is CASSPGTAKETQYF. In DNA form, the CDR3 reads TGTGCCAGCAGTCCCGGGACGGCAAAAGAGACCCAGTACTTC.

V usage is TRBV20-1 and J usage is TRBJ1-3; D possibly corresponds to TRBD1 (6 bases). CDR3 length: 16 residues. V was clipped by 1 base and J by 0 bases, with 13 bases between them. Per the germline V gene, CDR1 is DFQATT and CDR2 is SNEGSKA (reference sequence). The CDR3 DNA sequence: TGCAGTGCTAGAGTAGTGGACAGCTCCTCTGGAAACACCATATATTTT. Its protein product is CSARVVDSSSGNTIYF.

The chain carries TRBV20-1 and TRBJ2-5; D remains unclear. V lost 6 bases, J lost 4 bases, and 12 bases lay in between. The CDR3 is 12 residues long. CDR1 and CDR2 (germline): DFQATT, SNEGSKA (reference sequence). The CDR3 region is CSASVGAETQYF. Written as DNA, the CDR3 is TGCAGTGCGTCGGTCGGAGCAGAGACCCAGTACTTC.

This clonotype was detected ten times or more. V usage is TRBV20-1 and J usage is TRBJ2-5, with D perhaps matching TRBD1 (6 bases). CDR1 and CDR2 (germline): DFQATT, SNEGSKA (reference sequence). Between the trimmed V and J ends, which lost 2 bases and 5 bases, there was a span of 12 bases. CDR3 length: 13 amino acids. The CDR3 bases are TGCAGTGCTAGACCCAGGGGTACGGAGACCCAGTACTTC. It specifies CSARPRGTETQYF.

The V gene is TRBV7-9, the J gene TRBJ2-7, with D perhaps TRBD1 (6 bases). The V end was cut by 0 bases, the J end by 3 bases, with 12 bases between. The CDR3 has 15 residues. The germline V gene has CDR1 SEHNR and CDR2 FQNEAQ (reference sequence). This chain's CDR3 is CASSLAQGVHYEQYF. The CDR3, as DNA: TGTGCCAGCAGCTTAGCACAGGGTGTCCACTACGAGCAGTACTTC.

As to this clonotype: A much larger clone lies one base from this, so it may be a read error. The genes are TRBV20-1 and TRBJ2-7; D could derive from TRBD1 or TRBD2 (5 bases each). V was cut by 6 bases and J by 2 bases, with 11 bases left in between. Germline-derived CDR1 and CDR2 are DFQATT and SNEGSKA (reference sequence). The length of the CDR3 is 12 residues. CDR3 residues: CSAPREPYEQYF. The CDR3 DNA reads TGCAGTGCCCCCAGGGAGCCCTACGAGCAGTACTTC.